Listed below are T cell receptor beta chains from one sample, sequenced in a study of blood T cells in healthy people across ages. MiXCR, run by TCRdb on the 5' RACE reads, gives a single entry per CDR3 protein. The top ten hold over 3.5% of the sample, which has 500,000 to 650,000 distinct CDR3 sequences, about 27% seen once. These same records also appear under a second study, on T cells of mothers and their children.

The source material was blood. The receptors stem from a boy aged 2 to 10 in good health. CDR3s leave out the opening cysteine and the closing phenylalanine or tryptophan.

v_gene,j_gene,CDR3aa
TRBV29-1,TRBJ1-1,SVDTGANTEAF
TRBV11-2,TRBJ2-1,ASCLSGPWDEQF
TRBV20-1,TRBJ1-4,SASSGQLNEKLF
TRBV5-1,TRBJ2-5,ASSLVPTSGGSETQY
TRBV29-1,NA,SAGGQTYEQY
TRBV29-1,TRBJ1-2,SVAGTGRLDGYT
TRBV12-3/TRBV12-4,TRBJ2-1,ASSNNRGQYNEQF
TRBV15,TRBJ1-2,ATSRKDRGPFIGPNGYT
TRBV6-2/TRBV6-3,TRBJ2-2,ASGRVSRALTTGELF
TRBV5-1,TRBJ2-5,ASSFTRGETQETQY
TRBV7-2,TRBJ2-3,ASSQERGGSTDTQY
TRBV19,TRBJ2-1,ASSIVASYNEQF
TRBV29-1,TRBJ2-5,SVVSGQETQY